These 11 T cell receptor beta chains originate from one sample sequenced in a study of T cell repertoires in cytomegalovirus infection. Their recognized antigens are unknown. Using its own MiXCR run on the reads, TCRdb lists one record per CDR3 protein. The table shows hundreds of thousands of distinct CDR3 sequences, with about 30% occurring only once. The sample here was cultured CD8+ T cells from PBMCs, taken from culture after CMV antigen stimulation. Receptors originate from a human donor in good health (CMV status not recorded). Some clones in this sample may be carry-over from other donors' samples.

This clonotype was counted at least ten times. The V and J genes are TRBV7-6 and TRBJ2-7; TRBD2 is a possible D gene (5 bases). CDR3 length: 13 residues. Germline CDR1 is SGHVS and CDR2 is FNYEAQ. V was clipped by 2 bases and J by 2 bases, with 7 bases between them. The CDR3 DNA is TGTGCCAGCAGCTTAAGGGAGACCTACGAGCAGTACGTC. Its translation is CASSLRETYEQYV.

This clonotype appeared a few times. The CDR3 sequence: CATRLSNTEAFF. CDR3 DNA: TGTGCCACCAGGTTGTCGAACACTGAAGCTTTCTTT. The chain carries TRBV24-1 and TRBJ1-1; D unresolved. Trimming pared 7 bases from V and 1 base from J, leaving 6 bases between. The CDR3 has 12 amino acids. Germline values: CDR1 KGHDR, CDR2 SFDVKD.

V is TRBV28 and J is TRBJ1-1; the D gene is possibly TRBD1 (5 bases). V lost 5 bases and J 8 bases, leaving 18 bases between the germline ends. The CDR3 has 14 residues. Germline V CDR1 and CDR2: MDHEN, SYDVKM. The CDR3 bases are TGTGCCAGCAGTCTACCTGGGGGGTCAGACGAAGCTTTCTTT. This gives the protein CASSLPGGSDEAFF.

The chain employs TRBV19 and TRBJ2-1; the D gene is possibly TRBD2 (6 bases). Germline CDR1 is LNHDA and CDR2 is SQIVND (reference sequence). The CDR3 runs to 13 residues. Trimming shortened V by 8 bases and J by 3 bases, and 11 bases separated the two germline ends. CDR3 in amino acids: CASSGGNYNEQFF. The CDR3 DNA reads TGTGCCAGTTCTGGGGGGAACTACAATGAGCAGTTCTTC.

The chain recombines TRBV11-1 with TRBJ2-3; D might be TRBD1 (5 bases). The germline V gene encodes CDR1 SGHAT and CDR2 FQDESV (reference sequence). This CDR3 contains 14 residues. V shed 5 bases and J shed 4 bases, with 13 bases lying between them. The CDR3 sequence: CASSPLRVSDTQYF. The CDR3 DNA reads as TGTGCCAGCAGCCCTCTCAGGGTCTCAGATACGCAGTATTTT.

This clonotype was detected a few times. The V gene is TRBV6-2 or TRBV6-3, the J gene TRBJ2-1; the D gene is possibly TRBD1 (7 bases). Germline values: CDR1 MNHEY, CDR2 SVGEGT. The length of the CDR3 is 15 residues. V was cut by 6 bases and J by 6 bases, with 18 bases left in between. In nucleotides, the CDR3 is TGTGCCAGCAGGCCAGGGGGGCCTTTATTCAATGAGCAGTTCTTC. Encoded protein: CASRPGGPLFNEQFF.

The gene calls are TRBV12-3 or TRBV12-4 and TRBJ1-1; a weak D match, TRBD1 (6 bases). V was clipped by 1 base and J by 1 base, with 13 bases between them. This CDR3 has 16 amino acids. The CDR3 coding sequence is TGTGCCAGCAGTTTAGGGTATGGGGGGGCGAACACTGAAGCTTTCTTT. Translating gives CASSLGYGGANTEAFF.

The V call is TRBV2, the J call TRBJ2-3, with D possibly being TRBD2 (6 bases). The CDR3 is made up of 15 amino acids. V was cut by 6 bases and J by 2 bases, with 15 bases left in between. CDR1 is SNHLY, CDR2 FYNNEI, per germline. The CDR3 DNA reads TGTGCCAGCAGGCCCCCGGCGGGGTACACAGATACGCAGTATTTT. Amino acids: CASRPPAGYTDTQYF.

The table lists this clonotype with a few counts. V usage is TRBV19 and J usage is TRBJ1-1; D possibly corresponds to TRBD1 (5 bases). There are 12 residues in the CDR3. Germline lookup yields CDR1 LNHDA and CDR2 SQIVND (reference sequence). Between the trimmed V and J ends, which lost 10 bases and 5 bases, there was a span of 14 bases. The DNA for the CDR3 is TGTGCCACCTCGGCGTGGGGGACTGAAGCTTTCTTT. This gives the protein CATSAWGTEAFF.

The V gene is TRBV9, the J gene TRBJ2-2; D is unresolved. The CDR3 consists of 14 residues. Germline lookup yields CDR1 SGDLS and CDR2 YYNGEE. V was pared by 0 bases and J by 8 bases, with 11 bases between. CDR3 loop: CASSVEIGGGELFF. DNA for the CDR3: TGTGCCAGCAGCGTAGAGATTGGTGGAGGGGAGCTGTTTTTT.

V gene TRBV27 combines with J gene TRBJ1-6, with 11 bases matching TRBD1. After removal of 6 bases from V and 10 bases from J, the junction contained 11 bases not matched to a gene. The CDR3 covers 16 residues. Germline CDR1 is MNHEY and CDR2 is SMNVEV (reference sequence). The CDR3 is CASSFGTGGLGSPLHF. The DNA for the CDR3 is TGTGCCAGCAGCTTTGGGACAGGGGGTTTGGGATCACCCCTCCACTTT.